This entry concerns a single TCR beta chain. Its antigen remains unidentified. V was clipped by 5 bases and J by 4 bases, with 14 bases between them. The CDR3 totals 15 residues. Germline V gene data show CDR1 as SEHNR and CDR2 as FQNEAQ (reference sequence). The sample is drawn from a study of siplizumab effects on memory and regulatory T cells. Findings and limits, study-wide: Unstimulated subset assignment was obtained for only a minor fraction of alloreactive clones. Major contributors to the alloresponse seemed to be naive T cells, which also appeared more diverse than memory cells. About 75-97% of proliferating CD4+ or CD8+ clones had no assignable naive or memory phenotype.

For every sample, roughly 94,000 TCR templates were assayed. Clones were sequenced by immunoSEQ multiplex PCR, and TCRdb holds only the in-frame ones, with some missing. The table has about 50,000 clones, roughly 87% seen once. Material for sequencing was naive CD8+ T cells sorted from blood. The sequence was obtained from a human donor in good health. This sequence joins TRBV7-9 and TRBJ2-2; D is ambiguous. The CDR3 region is CASSTYSSLTGELFF. The DNA of the CDR3 is TGTGCCAGCAGCACGTACTCCAGCCTCACCGGGGAGCTGTTTTTT.